This T cell receptor beta chain was sequenced during a study of early T cells in non-severe SARS-CoV-2 infection. Study as a whole: Chains were not paired, and sequencing was done on bulk RNA from unsorted whole blood. Whole-study findings and limits: Anti-spike CD8 specificities were favored by VDJdb matching, whose results missed private and CD4 specificities.

Germline values: CDR1 LNHDA, CDR2 SQIVND (reference sequence). The CDR3 has 16 amino acids. V was shortened by 5 bases and J by 0 bases, with 13 bases between the two germline ends. Unique molecular identifiers tagged individual cDNA molecules. MiXCR, run by TCRdb on the 5' RACE reads, gives a single entry per CDR3 protein. Of tens of thousands of distinct CDR3 sequences in the sample, roughly 8% were seen once. This clonotype was seen at least ten times. The antigen remains undetermined. The chain joins TRBV19 to TRBJ1-4; D is uncertain. This TCR was sampled from an adult who was a healthcare worker with PCR-confirmed SARS-CoV-2 infection or an uninfected control (not recorded which). Sample: whole blood, taken at baseline. The chain's CDR3 is CASSLRGDATNEKLFF. In nucleotides, the CDR3 is TGTGCCAGTAGTTTACGCGGGGATGCAACTAATGAAAAACTGTTTTTT.